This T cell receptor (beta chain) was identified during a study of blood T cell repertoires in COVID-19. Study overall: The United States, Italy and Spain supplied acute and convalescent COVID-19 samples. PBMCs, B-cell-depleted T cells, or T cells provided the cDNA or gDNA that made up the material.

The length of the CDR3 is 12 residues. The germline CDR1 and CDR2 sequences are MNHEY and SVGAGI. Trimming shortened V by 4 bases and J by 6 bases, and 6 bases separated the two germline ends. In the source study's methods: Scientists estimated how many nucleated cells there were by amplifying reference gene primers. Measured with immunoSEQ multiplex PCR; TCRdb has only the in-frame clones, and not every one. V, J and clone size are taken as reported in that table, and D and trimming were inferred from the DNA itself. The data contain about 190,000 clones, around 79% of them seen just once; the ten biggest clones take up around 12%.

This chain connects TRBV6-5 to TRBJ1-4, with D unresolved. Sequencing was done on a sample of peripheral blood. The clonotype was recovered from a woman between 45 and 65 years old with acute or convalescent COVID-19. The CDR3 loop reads CASSLSDEKLFF. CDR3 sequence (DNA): TGTGCCAGCAGTTTGAGTGATGAAAAACTGTTTTTT.